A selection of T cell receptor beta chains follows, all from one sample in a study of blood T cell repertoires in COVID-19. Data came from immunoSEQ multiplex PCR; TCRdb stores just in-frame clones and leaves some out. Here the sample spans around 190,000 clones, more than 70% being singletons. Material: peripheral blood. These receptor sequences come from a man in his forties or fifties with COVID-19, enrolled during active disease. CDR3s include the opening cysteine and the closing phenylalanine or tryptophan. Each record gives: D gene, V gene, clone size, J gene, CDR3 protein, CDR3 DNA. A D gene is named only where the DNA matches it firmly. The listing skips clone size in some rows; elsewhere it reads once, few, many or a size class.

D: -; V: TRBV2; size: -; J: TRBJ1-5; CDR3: CARRRRDSRQPQHF; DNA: TGTGCCAGAAGACGCAGGGATAGCAGACAGCCCCAGCATTTT
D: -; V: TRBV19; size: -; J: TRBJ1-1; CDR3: CASSRYSEGNTEAFF; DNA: TGTGCCAGTAGTAGGTACTCGGAGGGGAACACTGAAGCTTTCTTT
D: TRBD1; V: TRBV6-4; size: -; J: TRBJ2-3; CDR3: CASSDRDSAIDTQYF; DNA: TGTGCCAGCAGTGACCGGGACAGTGCGATAGATACGCAGTATTTT
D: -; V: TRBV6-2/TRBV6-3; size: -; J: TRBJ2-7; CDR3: CASSYVLLADSSYEQYF; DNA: TGTGCCAGCAGTTACGTTCTCCTAGCGGACAGCTCCTACGAGCAGTACTTC
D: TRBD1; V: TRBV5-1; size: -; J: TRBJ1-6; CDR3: CASSSDRVNYSPLHF; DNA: TGCGCCAGCAGCTCGGACAGGGTTAATTATTCACCCCTCCACTTT
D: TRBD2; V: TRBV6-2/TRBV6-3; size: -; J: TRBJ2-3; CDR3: CASSPGLAGGLADTQYF; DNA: TGTGCCAGCAGCCCAGGACTAGCGGGGGGGCTTGCAGATACGCAGTATTTT
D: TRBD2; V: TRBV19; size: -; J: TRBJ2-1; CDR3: CASSEGGGRAQFF; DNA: TGTGCCAGTAGTGAAGGAGGCGGGAGGGCCCAGTTCTTC
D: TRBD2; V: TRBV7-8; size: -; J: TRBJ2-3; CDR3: CASSLATSGSTDTQYF; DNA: TGTGCCAGCAGCTTAGCAACTAGCGGGAGCACAGATACGCAGTATTTT
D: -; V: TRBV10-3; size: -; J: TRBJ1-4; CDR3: CAISDRTTNEKLFF; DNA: TGTGCCATCAGTGACAGAACAACTAATGAAAAACTGTTTTTT
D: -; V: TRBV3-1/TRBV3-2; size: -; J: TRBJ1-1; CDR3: CASSQGGATVGTEAFF; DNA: TGTGCCAGCAGCCAAGGTGGGGCCACCGTTGGGACTGAAGCTTTCTTT
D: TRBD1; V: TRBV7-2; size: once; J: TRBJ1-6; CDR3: CASSFAGTGDNSPLHF; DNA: TGTGCCAGCAGCTTCGCCGGGACAGGGGACAATTCACCCCTCCACTTT
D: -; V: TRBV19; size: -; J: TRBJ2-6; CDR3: CASSPGSGANVLTF; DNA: TGTGCCAGTAGTCCAGGGTCTGGGGCCAACGTCCTGACTTTC
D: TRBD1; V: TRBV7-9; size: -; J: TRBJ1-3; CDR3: CASSFSPDRASGNTIYF; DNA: TGTGCCAGCAGCTTTAGCCCCGACAGGGCTTCTGGAAACACCATATATTTT
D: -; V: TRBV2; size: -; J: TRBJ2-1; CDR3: CASSRDSSYNEQFF; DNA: TGTGCCAGCAGCAGGGACTCCTCCTACAATGAGCAGTTCTTC
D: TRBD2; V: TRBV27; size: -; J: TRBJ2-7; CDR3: CASSLSRVAGDTYEQYF; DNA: TGTGCCAGCAGTTTAAGCAGAGTAGCGGGAGACACCTACGAGCAGTACTTC
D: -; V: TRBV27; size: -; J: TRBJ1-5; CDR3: CASSLIGSEQPQHF; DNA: TGTGCCAGCAGTTTAATAGGGAGCGAACAGCCCCAGCATTTT
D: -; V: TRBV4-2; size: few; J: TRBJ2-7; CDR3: CASSPTLLATYEQYF; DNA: TGTGCCAGCAGCCCCACCTTGTTGGCCACCTACGAGCAGTACTTC
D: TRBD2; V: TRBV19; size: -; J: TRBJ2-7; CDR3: CASSGQGRAGGADEQYF; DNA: TGTGCCAGTAGTGGCCAGGGACGAGCGGGAGGCGCCGACGAGCAGTACTTC
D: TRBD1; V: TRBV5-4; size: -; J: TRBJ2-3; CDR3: CASSFPRQGAIDTQYF; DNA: TGTGCCAGCAGCTTCCCCCGACAGGGGGCCATAGATACGCAGTATTTT
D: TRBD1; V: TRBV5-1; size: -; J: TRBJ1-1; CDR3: CASSPDRGQVTEAFF; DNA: TGCGCCAGCAGCCCGGACAGGGGGCAGGTCACTGAAGCTTTCTTT
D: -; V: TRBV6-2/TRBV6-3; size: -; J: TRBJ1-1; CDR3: CASSYGRQGNTEAFF; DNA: TGTGCCAGCAGTTACGGTCGGCAGGGGAACACTGAAGCTTTCTTT
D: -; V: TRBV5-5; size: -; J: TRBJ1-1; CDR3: CASSLALVGNTEAFF; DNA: TGTGCCAGCAGCTTGGCCTTGGTCGGGAACACTGAAGCTTTCTTT
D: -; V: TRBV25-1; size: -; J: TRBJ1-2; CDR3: CASKGTPPNYGYTF; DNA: TGTGCCAGCAAGGGGACACCTCCTAACTATGGCTACACCTTC
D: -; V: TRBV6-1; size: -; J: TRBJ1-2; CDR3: CASSERGGGYGYTF; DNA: TGTGCCAGCAGTGAACGGGGCGGGGGCTATGGCTACACCTTC
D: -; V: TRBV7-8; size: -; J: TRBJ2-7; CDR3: CASSLGTGRAEQYF; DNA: TGTGCCAGCAGCTTAGGGACAGGGAGGGCCGAGCAGTACTTC
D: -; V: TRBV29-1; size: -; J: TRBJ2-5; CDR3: CSTTRTLQETQYF; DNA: TGCAGCACGACAAGGACACTCCAAGAGACCCAGTACTTC
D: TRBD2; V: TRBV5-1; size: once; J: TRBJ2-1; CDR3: CASSLRPSGGGGDEQFF; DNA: TGCGCCAGCAGCTTGCGGCCTAGCGGGGGGGGAGGCGATGAGCAGTTCTTC
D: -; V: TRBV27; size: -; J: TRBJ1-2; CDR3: CASSAEGDYGYTF; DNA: TGTGCCAGCAGTGCCGAGGGGGACTATGGCTACACCTTC
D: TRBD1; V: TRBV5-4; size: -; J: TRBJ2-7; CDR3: CASSRPGQGFYEQYF; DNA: TGTGCCAGCAGTCGTCCGGGACAGGGATTTTACGAGCAGTACTTC
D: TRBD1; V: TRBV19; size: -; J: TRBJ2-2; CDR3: CASSAGTDTGELFF; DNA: TGTGCCAGTTCCGCCGGGACAGACACCGGGGAGCTGTTTTTT
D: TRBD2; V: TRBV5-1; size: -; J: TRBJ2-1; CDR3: CASSTSGRYHNEQFF; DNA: TGCGCCAGCAGCACTAGCGGGAGGTACCACAATGAGCAGTTCTTC
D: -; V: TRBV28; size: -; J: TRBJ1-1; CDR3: CASRNGVNTEAFF; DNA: TGTGCCAGCAGGAACGGGGTGAACACTGAAGCTTTCTTT
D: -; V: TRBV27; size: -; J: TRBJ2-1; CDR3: CASRTGRGTYNEQFF; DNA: TGTGCCAGCAGGACCGGCAGGGGCACCTACAATGAGCAGTTCTTC
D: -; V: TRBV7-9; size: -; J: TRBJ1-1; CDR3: CASSSTGGYTEAFF; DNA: TGTGCCAGCAGCTCCACTGGGGGGTATACTGAAGCTTTCTTT
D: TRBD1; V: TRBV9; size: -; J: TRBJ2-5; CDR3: CASSLQGAYGETQYF; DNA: TGTGCCAGCAGCCTTCAGGGGGCGTACGGAGAGACCCAGTACTTC
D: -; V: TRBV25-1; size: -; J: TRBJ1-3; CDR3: CASSDELSGNTIYF; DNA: TGTGCCAGCAGTGATGAACTCTCTGGAAACACCATATATTTT
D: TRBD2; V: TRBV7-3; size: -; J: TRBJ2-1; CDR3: CASSLSPSGGHNEQFF; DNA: TGTGCCAGCAGCTTAAGTCCTAGCGGGGGGCACAATGAGCAGTTCTTC
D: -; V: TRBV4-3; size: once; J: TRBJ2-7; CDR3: CASSQGGRYEQYF; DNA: TGCGCCAGCAGCCAAGGGGGCCGCTACGAGCAGTACTTC
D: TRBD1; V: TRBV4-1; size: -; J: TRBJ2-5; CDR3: CASSQDSGTGVSETQYF; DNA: TGCGCCAGCAGCCAAGACTCCGGGACAGGGGTTTCAGAGACCCAGTACTTC
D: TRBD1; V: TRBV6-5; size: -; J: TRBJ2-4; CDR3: CASSYGQGHIQYF; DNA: TGTGCCAGCAGTTACGGACAGGGCCACATTCAGTACTTC
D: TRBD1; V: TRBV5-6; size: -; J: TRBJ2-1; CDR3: CASSLLGQGNNEQFF; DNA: TGTGCCAGCAGCTTGTTGGGACAGGGTAACAATGAGCAGTTCTTC
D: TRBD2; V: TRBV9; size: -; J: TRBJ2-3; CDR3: CASSVGAGGRITDTQYF; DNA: TGTGCCAGCAGCGTAGGAGCGGGGGGGCGGATCACAGATACGCAGTATTTT
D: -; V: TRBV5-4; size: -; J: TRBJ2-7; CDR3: CASSLVEGFDEQYF; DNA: TGTGCCAGCAGCTTGGTCGAGGGATTCGACGAGCAGTACTTC
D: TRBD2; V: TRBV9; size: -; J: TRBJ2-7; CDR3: CASSVGGTNPYEQYF; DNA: TGTGCCAGCAGCGTAGGTGGGACTAATCCTTACGAGCAGTACTTC
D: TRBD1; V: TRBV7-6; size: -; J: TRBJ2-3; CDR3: CASSTWTGDRTQYF; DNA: TGTGCCAGCAGCACTTGGACAGGTGATCGTACGCAGTATTTT
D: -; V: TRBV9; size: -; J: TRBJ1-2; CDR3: CASSGSRENYGYTF; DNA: TGTGCCAGCAGCGGGAGTCGGGAAAACTATGGCTACACCTTC
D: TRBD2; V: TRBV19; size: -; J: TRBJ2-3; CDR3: CASPTSGFTDTQYF; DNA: TGTGCCAGCCCGACTAGCGGTTTCACAGATACGCAGTATTTT
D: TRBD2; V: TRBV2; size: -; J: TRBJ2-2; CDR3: CASSRSGGPGGELFF; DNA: TGTGCCAGCAGTCGGTCGGGAGGGCCCGGCGGGGAGCTGTTTTTT
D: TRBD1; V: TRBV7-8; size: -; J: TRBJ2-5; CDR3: CASSKTGGAETQYF; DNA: TGTGCCAGCAGCAAAACAGGGGGCGCGGAGACCCAGTACTTC
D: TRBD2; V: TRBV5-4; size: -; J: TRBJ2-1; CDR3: CASSFGLAGGGNEQFF; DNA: TGTGCCAGCAGCTTCGGCCTAGCGGGAGGGGGCAATGAGCAGTTCTTC
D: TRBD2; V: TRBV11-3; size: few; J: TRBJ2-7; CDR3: CASSFRAGGLGEQYF; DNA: TGTGCCAGCAGCTTCCGAGCGGGGGGGCTCGGCGAGCAGTACTTC
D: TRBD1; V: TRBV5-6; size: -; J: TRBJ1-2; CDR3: CASSILDRKNGYTF; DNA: TGTGCCAGCAGCATCCTGGACAGGAAGAATGGCTACACCTTC
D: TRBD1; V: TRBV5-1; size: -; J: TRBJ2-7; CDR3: CASSLRQGGEQYF; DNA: TGCGCCAGCAGCTTGAGACAGGGTGGCGAGCAGTACTTC
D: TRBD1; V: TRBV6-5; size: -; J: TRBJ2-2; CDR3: CASSPGTVRTGELFF; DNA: TGTGCCAGCAGCCCGGGGACAGTCCGCACCGGGGAGCTGTTTTTT